Each of the 30 T cell receptor beta chains below was sequenced from the same sample in a study of vaccination and CD4 T cells after COVID-19. Indicated treatment: roughly 11-day PBMC culture with coronavirus spike peptide pools or control peptides (ViraFEST assay). What these receptors recognize is not known. Sequence data for DNA of cultured CD4+ T cells were generated by the Oncomine TCR Beta short-read assay. MiXCR was run by TCRdb on the PCR reads, yielding one entry per CDR3 protein. Among about 10,000 distinct CDR3 sequences listed, roughly 64% were seen once. Sequenced input: CD4+ T cells from blood, cultured in vitro. The source is a human donor who had recovered from COVID-19.

The V and J genes are TRBV7-2 and TRBJ2-3; 9 bases map to TRBD2. The germline gives CDR1 SGHTA, CDR2 FQGNSA. This CDR3 contains 16 residues. After removal of 4 bases from V and 3 bases from J, the junction contained 8 bases not matched to a gene. The CDR3 bases are TGTGCCAGCAGCTCCCGAGCGGGGGGAGTGACAGATACGCAGTATTTT. Protein: CASSSRAGGVTDTQYF. Full variable domain (missing parts from reference TRBV7-2 and TRBJ2-3): GAGVSQSPSNKVTEKGKDVELRCDPISGHTALYWYRQSLGQGLEFLIYFQGNSAPDKSGLPSDRFSAERTGGSVSTLTIQRTQQEDSAVYLCASSSRAGGVTDTQYFGPGTRLTVL.

The chain combines TRBV20-1 with TRBJ1-5; weak D call: TRBD1 (6 bases). The CDR3 runs 13 residues. Germline CDR1 DFQATT, CDR2 SNEGSKA (reference sequence). V was pared by 3 bases and J by 4 bases, with 10 bases between. This CDR3 is CSASRRGNQPQHF. The DNA for the CDR3 is TGCAGTGCTAGTCGCAGGGGTAATCAGCCCCAGCATTTT.

The chain couples TRBV19 to TRBJ2-3; unclear D gene. Trimming cost V 5 bases and J 6 bases, with 9 bases left between them. The CDR3 is made up of 12 amino acids. The germline V gene encodes CDR1 LNHDA and CDR2 SQIVND (reference sequence). CDR3 sequence: CASSGISDTQYF. In DNA form, the CDR3 reads TGTGCCAGTAGTGGGATCTCGGATACGCAGTATTTT.

This chain links TRBV14 with TRBJ1-1; perhaps TRBD1 as D (6 bases). The CDR3 extends over 15 amino acids. V lost 3 bases, J lost 0 bases, and 11 bases lay in between. Germline V gene sequence: CDR1 SGHDN, CDR2 FVKESK. The CDR3, as DNA: TGTGCCAGCAGCCATTTTGACAGGCTGAACACTGAAGCTTTCTTT. As protein: CASSHFDRLNTEAFF.

In its sample, this clonotype was seen a few times. The chain carries TRBV18 and TRBJ1-1; no clear D. V lost 1 base to trimming and J lost 1 base, with 16 bases between them. The CDR3 is 17 residues long. Germline values: CDR1 KGHSH, CDR2 LQKENI. The CDR3, as DNA: TGTGCCAGCTCACCACAATTGGCAGCGGCTAAGAACACTGAAGCTTTCTTT. This sequence encodes CASSPQLAAAKNTEAFF.

The V call is TRBV20-1, the J call TRBJ2-1; D unclear. The CDR3 length is 14 residues. Trimming removed 1 base from V and 4 bases from J, with 11 bases in between. Germline V gene data show CDR1 as DFQATT and CDR2 as SNEGSKA (reference sequence). For the CDR3, the DNA is TGCAGTGCTAGAGTCCCCGGCCGTTACAATGAGCAGTTCTTC. Amino acids: CSARVPGRYNEQFF.

V is TRBV7-2 and J is TRBJ1-5; 7 bases line up with TRBD1. V shed 1 base and J 3 bases; nucleotides not matched to a gene: 3. The CDR3 consists of 15 residues. Germline CDR1 and CDR2: SGHTA and FQGNSA. CDR3 in amino acids: CTSSLGGGNNQPQHF. CDR3 coding DNA: TGTACCAGCAGCTTAGGAGGGGGCAACAATCAGCCCCAGCATTTT.

This rearrangement joins TRBV19 to TRBJ2-5; TRBD2 matches at 7 bases. Losses at the gene ends were 4 bases for V and 5 bases for J; bases not matched to a gene: 10. The CDR3 is 15 residues long. Germline CDR1 LNHDA, CDR2 SQIVND (reference sequence). As DNA, the CDR3 is TGTGCCAGTAGTACCTCGGGGGGATGGGGGGAGACCCAGTACTTC. This translates into CASSTSGGWGETQYF.

This clonotype is a singleton in its sample. V is TRBV11-2 and J is TRBJ2-5; 7 bases match TRBD2. The CDR3 consists of 14 residues. The germline CDR1 and CDR2 sequences are SGHAT and FQNNGV. The trim removed 5 bases at V and 5 bases at J, leaving 8 bases unmatched. The CDR3 DNA is TGTGCCAGCAGCACGCGGGGAGGGCGGGAGACCCAGTACTTC. Its translation: CASSTRGGRETQYF.

V usage is TRBV6-5 and J usage is TRBJ2-3, with 9 bases identical to TRBD2. V shed 0 bases, J shed 6 bases, and the junction held 13 bases outside the gene matches. This CDR3 has 18 amino acids. CDR1 is MNHEY, CDR2 SVGAGI, per germline. CDR3 sequence reads: CASSYSGGSGSVADTQYF. CDR3 DNA: TGTGCCAGCAGTTACTCCGGGGGTAGCGGGAGTGTCGCGGATACGCAGTATTTT.

The rearrangement uses TRBV6-2 or TRBV6-3 and TRBJ2-1; TRBD1 matches at 9 bases. V shed 7 bases and J 0 bases; nucleotides not matched to a gene: 4. The CDR3 sequence is 15 residues long. From germline, CDR1 is MNHEY and CDR2 SVGEGT. CDR3 nucleotides: TGTGCCAGCAAGACAGGGGGGAGCTCCTACAATGAGCAGTTCTTC. Translated: CASKTGGSSYNEQFF.

This chain connects TRBV19 to TRBJ1-2; D call uncertain. V was cut by 7 bases and J by 3 bases, with 15 bases left in between. CDR1 is LNHDA, CDR2 SQIVND, per germline (reference sequence). This CDR3 has 14 amino acids. CDR3 residues: CASTHRTAHYGYTF. CDR3 DNA: TGTGCCAGTACCCACCGCACGGCCCACTATGGCTACACCTTC. Using reference TRBV19 and TRBJ1-2 for the parts outside the CDR3, the full variable domain is DGGITQSPKYLFRKEGQNVTLSCEQNLNHDAMYWYRQDPGQGLRLIYYSQIVNDFQKGDIAEGYSVSREKKESFPLTVTSAQKNPTAFYLCASTHRTAHYGYTFGSGTRLTVV.

The J gene is TRBJ1-1, the V gene TRBV20-1; 8 nucleotides agree with TRBD1. There are 13 residues in the CDR3. Trimming took 5 bases from V and 5 from J; bases not matched to a gene: 7. Germline loops: CDR1 DFQATT, CDR2 SNEGSKA (reference sequence). The CDR3 spells CSALTGGGTEAFF. The DNA for the CDR3 is TGCAGTGCTTTAACAGGGGGAGGAACTGAAGCTTTCTTT.

The rearrangement joins TRBV15 to TRBJ2-3; TRBD2 agrees at 13 bases. Germline lookup yields CDR1 LNHNV and CDR2 YYDKDF (reference sequence). Losses at the gene ends were 7 bases for V and 7 bases for J; bases not matched to a gene: 8. There are 15 residues in the CDR3. The CDR3 DNA reads TGTGCCACCACCCGGACTAGCGGGAGTTTGAATACGCAGTATTTT. It translates to CATTRTSGSLNTQYF.

This clonotype was seen just once. The chain employs TRBV7-4 and TRBJ2-7; D possibly corresponds to TRBD1 (6 bases). Per the germline V gene, CDR1 is SGHVT and CDR2 is SQSDAQ. The CDR3 loop spans 15 amino acids. Between the trimmed V and J ends, which lost 5 bases and 6 bases, there was a span of 20 bases. The chain's CDR3 is CASSPFDTGRCEQYF. The CDR3 coding sequence is TGTGCCAGCAGCCCCTTCGATACAGGGAGATGCGAGCAGTACTTC.

The genes are TRBV20-1 and TRBJ2-3, with a weak D call TRBD1 (5 bases). V lost 2 bases, J lost 2 bases, and 14 bases lay in between. This CDR3 contains 15 residues. CDR1 and CDR2 from the germline V gene are DFQATT and SNEGSKA (reference sequence). The CDR3 coding sequence is TGCAGTGCTAGAAGGGGCGCCGATCTCACAGATACGCAGTATTTT. Protein: CSARRGADLTDTQYF.

This clonotype has a single count. This chain connects TRBV6-1 to TRBJ1-2; unclear D gene. Germline V gene sequence: CDR1 MNHNS, CDR2 SASEGT. The CDR3 covers 17 residues. V lost 2 bases and J 0 bases, leaving 16 bases between the germline ends. In DNA, the CDR3 is TGTGCCAGCAGTGAAACTCGAGTCAGGCCCACTAACTATGGCTACACCTTC. Its protein is CASSETRVRPTNYGYTF.

This clonotype appeared a few times. The chain recombines TRBV12-3 or TRBV12-4 with TRBJ1-6; D is ambiguous. The CDR3 has 13 residues. Trimming took off 3 bases at V and 5 bases at J, with 5 bases between the two ends. The chain's CDR3 is CASSLQNNSPLHF. The CDR3 coding sequence is TGTGCCAGCAGTTTGCAGAATAATTCACCCCTCCACTTT.

This clonotype was seen only a few times. This chain joins TRBV5-8 and TRBJ1-5, with D uncertain. V was pared by 0 bases and J by 0 bases, with 10 bases between. Germline assignment: CDR1 SGHTS and CDR2 YDEGEE. The CDR3 contains 16 residues. CDR3 loop: CASSLVYGLSNQPQHF. The DNA for the CDR3 is TGTGCCAGCAGCTTGGTTTATGGTCTTAGCAATCAGCCCCAGCATTTT. The full variable domain, rest sourced from reference TRBV5-8 and TRBJ1-5, is EAGVTQSPTHLIKTRGQQATLRCSPISGHTSVYWYQQALGLGLQFLLWYDEGEERNRGNFPPRFSGRQFPNYSSELNVNALELEDSALYLCASSLVYGLSNQPQHFGDGTRLSIL.

V usage is TRBV6-1 and J usage is TRBJ2-7; D is undetermined. The germline gives CDR1 MNHNS, CDR2 SASEGT. This CDR3 contains 13 residues. Trimming shortened V by 0 bases and J by 4 bases, and 7 bases separated the two germline ends. In DNA form, the CDR3 reads TGTGCCAGCAGTGAAGCGATCACGTACGAGCAGTACTTC. It yields the protein CASSEAITYEQYF.

The V and J genes are TRBV7-9 and TRBJ1-3; D not certain. Looked up from germline, CDR1 is SEHNR and CDR2 is FQNEAQ (reference sequence). The V gene lost 8 bases and the J gene lost 3 bases, with 2 bases spanning the gap. This CDR3 is built from 10 residues. The CDR3 sequence is CASLGNTIYF. In nucleotides, the CDR3 is TGTGCCAGCCTTGGAAACACCATATATTTT.

This rearrangement joins TRBV7-2 to TRBJ2-1; unclear D gene. The V end was cut by 3 bases, the J end by 10 bases, with 13 bases between. The germline V gene encodes CDR1 SGHTA and CDR2 FQGNSA. This CDR3 spans 13 amino acids. CDR3 DNA sequence: TGTGCCAGCAGCTTTCGCGCCCTGGGGGAGCAGTTCTTC. It specifies CASSFRALGEQFF.

In this sample, this clonotype turned up a few times. The rearrangement links TRBV5-1 to TRBJ1-6; tentatively, D is TRBD1 (5 bases). This CDR3 spans 14 amino acids. Germline V gene lookup returns CDR1 SGHRS and CDR2 YFSETQ. V was shortened by 2 bases and J by 10 bases, with 13 bases between the two germline ends. The CDR3 loop is CASSLWGDRSPLHF. CDR3 in DNA: TGCGCCAGCAGCTTATGGGGGGATCGGTCACCCCTCCACTTT. Based on the CDR3 plus reference TRBV5-1 and TRBJ1-6, the full variable domain is KAGVTQTPRYLIKTRGQQVTLSCSPISGHRSVSWYQQTPGQGLQFLFEYFSETQRNKGNFPGRFSGRQFSNSRSEMNVSTLELGDSALYLCASSLWGDRSPLHFGNGTRLTVT.

The rearrangement joins TRBV6-1 to TRBJ1-5; 7 nucleotides agree with TRBD1. Germline CDR1 and CDR2: MNHNS and SASEGT. Losses at the gene ends were 4 bases for V and 0 bases for J; bases not matched to a gene: 12. The CDR3 covers 18 residues. The CDR3 protein is CASSGTHRGAVSNQPQHF. CDR3 nucleotide sequence: TGTGCCAGCAGTGGAACCCACAGGGGAGCTGTTAGCAATCAGCCCCAGCATTTT.

The chain has TRBV6-1 and TRBJ1-1; TRBD1 matches 7 bases. CDR1 is MNHNS, CDR2 SASEGT, per germline. The length of the CDR3 is 14 residues. V was pared by 6 bases and J by 0 bases, with 4 bases of the junction left unmatched. The CDR3 is CASRGGQMNTEAFF. The CDR3 DNA is TGTGCCAGCAGAGGGGGACAGATGAACACTGAAGCTTTCTTT.

The chain combines TRBV28 with TRBJ1-6, with D possibly being TRBD1 (6 bases). Germline-derived CDR1 and CDR2 are MDHEN and SYDVKM. V lost 3 bases to trimming and J lost 1 base, with 7 bases between them. The CDR3 has 15 amino acids. The CDR3: CASSFRGSYNSPLHF. In DNA, the CDR3 is TGTGCCAGCAGTTTCAGGGGTTCCTATAATTCACCCCTCCACTTT.

The chain recombines TRBV7-9 with TRBJ2-7, with unresolved D. The CDR3 is 13 residues long. V lost 3 bases and J lost 2, with 8 bases in between. Germline-derived CDR1 and CDR2 are SEHNR and FQNEAQ (reference sequence). The chain's CDR3 is CASSLVGPYEQYF. The CDR3, as DNA: TGTGCCAGCAGCTTGGTGGGCCCCTACGAGCAGTACTTC. Complete variable domain (other parts from reference TRBV7-9 and TRBJ2-7): DTGVSQNPRHKITKRGQNVTFRCDPISEHNRLYWYRQTLGQGPEFLTYFQNEAQLEKSRLLSDRFSAERPKGSFSTLEIQRTEQGDSAMYLCASSLVGPYEQYFGPGTRLTVT.

The V call is TRBV23-1, the J call TRBJ1-1; possibly TRBD1 for D (6 bases). TRBV23-1 falls under the ORF class, with uncertain function. Trimming shortened V by 6 bases and J by 4 bases, and 15 bases separated the two germline ends. The CDR3 length is 14 residues. The CDR3 coding sequence is TGCGCCAGCAGCCCCAGGGGCGGTGGCACTGAAGCTTTCTTT. This sequence encodes CASSPRGGGTEAFF.

Comment on this clonotype: A single base separates this from a much larger clone, so it may be a read error. J is TRBJ2-1 and V is TRBV10-3, with TRBD2 matching over 13 bases. The CDR3 loop spans 15 amino acids. CDR1 is ENHRY and CDR2 is SYGVKD in the germline V gene. The CDR3 bases are TGTGCCATCAGTGATAGGACTAGCGGGAGCAATGAGCAGCTCTTC. It specifies CAISDRTSGSNEQLF.

This chain joins TRBV7-3 and TRBJ2-2; D gene ambiguous. Deletions cut 2 bases from V and 7 bases from J, with 8 bases between. This CDR3 spans 13 amino acids. Germline V gene sequence: CDR1 SGHTA, CDR2 FQGTGA. DNA for the CDR3: TGTGCCAGCAGCTTAGAGCGAGGCGGGGAGCTGTTTTTT. Its protein is CASSLERGGELFF.